This TCR beta chain is drawn from a study of blood T cell repertoires in COVID-19. Study information: Donors in the United States, Italy and Spain gave samples during acute or convalescent COVID-19. T cells, B-cell-depleted T cells, or PBMCs supplied cDNA or gDNA.

Authors' methods: Scientists estimated how many nucleated cells there were by amplifying reference gene primers. Repertoires were generated with immunoSEQ multiplex PCR, while TCRdb's copy carries only in-frame clones and drops some. V and J calls and clone size are those listed in that table; D and trimming were worked out from the DNA. The sample includes roughly 41,000 clones, about 85% of them seen just once. The CDR3 sequence is 14 residues long. Germline V CDR1 and CDR2: SGHAT, FQNNGV. The V and J ends lost 4 bases and 2 bases respectively, with 11 bases between them. The material sequenced was peripheral blood. J is TRBJ1-2 and V is TRBV11-2, with D unclear. This sequence was found in a woman aged 80 or over with acute or convalescent COVID-19. CDR3 amino acids: CASSSIGRNYGYTF. The CDR3, as DNA: TGTGCCAGCAGCTCAATAGGCAGGAACTATGGCTACACCTTC.